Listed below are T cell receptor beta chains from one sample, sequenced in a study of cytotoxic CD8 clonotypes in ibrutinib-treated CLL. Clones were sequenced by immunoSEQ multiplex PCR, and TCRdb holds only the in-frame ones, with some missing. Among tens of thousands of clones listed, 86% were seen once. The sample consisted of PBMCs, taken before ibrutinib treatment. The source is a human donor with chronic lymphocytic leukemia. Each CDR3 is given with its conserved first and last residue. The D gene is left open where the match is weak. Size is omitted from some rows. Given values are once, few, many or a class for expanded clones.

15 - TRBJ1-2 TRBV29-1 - TGCAGCGTTTCAAGTTTGAGGGGCCCCCTAGCTGGCTACACCTTC CSVSSLRGPLAGYTF
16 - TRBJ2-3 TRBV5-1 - TGCGCCAGCAGCTTGGAGGGGGGAATGAATACAGATACGCAGTATTTT CASSLEGGMNTDTQYF
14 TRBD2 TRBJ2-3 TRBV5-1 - TGCGCCAGCAGCCCAGGACTAGCCCAAGATACGCAGTATTTT CASSPGLAQDTQYF
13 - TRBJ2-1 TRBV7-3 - TGTGCCAGCAGCTTAAATCCCGGGGGTGAGCAGTTCTTC CASSLNPGGEQFF
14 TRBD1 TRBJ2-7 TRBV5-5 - TGTGCCAGCAGCTATGGGGACAGAGCCTACGAGCAGTACTTC CASSYGDRAYEQYF
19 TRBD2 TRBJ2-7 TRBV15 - TGTGCCACCAGCAGAGATCTTTCGGAGGGACTAGCGGGAGTCGGCGAGCAGTACTTC CATSRDLSEGLAGVGEQYF
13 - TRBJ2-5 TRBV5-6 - TGTGCCAGCAGCTTGGCTGGGTGGGAGACCCAGTACTTC CASSLAGWETQYF
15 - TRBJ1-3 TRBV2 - TGTGCCAGCAGTGATCCGCTTCTCTCTGGAAACACCATATATTTT CASSDPLLSGNTIYF
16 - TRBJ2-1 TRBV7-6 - TGTGCCAGCAGCTTAGGCTCAACGGGACCCTACAATGAGCAGTTCTTC CASSLGSTGPYNEQFF
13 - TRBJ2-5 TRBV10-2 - TGCGCCAGCAGTGAGTCCCAGTCATTGACCCAGTACTTC CASSESQSLTQYF
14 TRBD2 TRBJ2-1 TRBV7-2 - TGTGCCAGCAGCTCCCTGGGGGGGGTGTCTGAGCAGTTCTTC CASSSLGGVSEQFF
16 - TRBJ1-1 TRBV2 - TGTGCCAGCTTGGCCTCGGGGGGCGCTTGGCACACTGAAGCTTTCTTT CASLASGGAWHTEAFF
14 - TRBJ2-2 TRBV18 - TGTGCCAGCTCGTCGGTGTTGAGCACCGGGGAGCTGTTTTTT CASSSVLSTGELFF
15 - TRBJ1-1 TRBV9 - TGTGCCAGCAGCAATGATCTGAGGACGAACACTGAAGCTTTCTTT CASSNDLRTNTEAFF
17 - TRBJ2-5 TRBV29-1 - TGCAGCGTTGAAGATCGGGTGCGGGGAAAATACCAAGAGACCCAGTACTTC CSVEDRVRGKYQETQYF
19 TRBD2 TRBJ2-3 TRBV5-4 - TGTGCCAGCAGCTTGTCCCAGCGGGAGTCTGTTTTTAGCTCAGATACGCAGTATTTT CASSLSQRESVFSSDTQYF
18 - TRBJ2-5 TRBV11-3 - TGTGCCAGCAGCCCCTGGTCGGGCAGCCACTTGTGGGAGCGTACCCAGTACTTC CASSPWSGSHLWERTQYF
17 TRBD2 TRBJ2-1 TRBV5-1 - TGCGCCAGCAGCTTGGAAGGGAGCGGGAGCTCCTACAATGAGCAGTTCTTC CASSLEGSGSSYNEQFF
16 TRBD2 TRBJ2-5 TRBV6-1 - TGTGCCAGCAGTCAAGGACTAGCGGGGGGTCAAGAGACCCAGTACTTC CASSQGLAGGQETQYF
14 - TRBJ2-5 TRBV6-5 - TGTGCCAGCAGTTACTCCCGGGGATTTGAGACCCAGTACTTC CASSYSRGFETQYF
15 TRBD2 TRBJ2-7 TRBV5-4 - TGTGCCAGCAGCTCACCTGCTAGCGGGTCCTACGAGCAGTACTTC CASSSPASGSYEQYF
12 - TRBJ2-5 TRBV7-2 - TGTGCCAGCAGCACGTACCAAGAGACCCAGTACTTC CASSTYQETQYF
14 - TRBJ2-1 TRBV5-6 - TGTGCCAGCAGCTTGCTAAAGGGCCGGAATGAGCAGTTCTTC CASSLLKGRNEQFF
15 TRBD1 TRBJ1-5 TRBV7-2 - TGTGCCAGCAGCTTCGGGACAGGGGGTGGACAGCCCCAGCATTTT CASSFGTGGGQPQHF
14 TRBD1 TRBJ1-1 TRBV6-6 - TGTGCCAGCAAACCGACAGGGTGGGACACTGAAGCTTTCTTT CASKPTGWDTEAFF
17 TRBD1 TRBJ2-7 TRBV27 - TGTGCCAGCAGCCGCTTACAGGGGGCCATCATTCCCTACGAGCAGTACTTC CASSRLQGAIIPYEQYF
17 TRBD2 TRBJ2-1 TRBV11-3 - TGTGCCAGCAGCCCCCGTTCGGCACTCGGGAGGGGTAGTGAGCAGTTCTTC CASSPRSALGRGSEQFF
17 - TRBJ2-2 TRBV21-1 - TGTGCCAGCAGCAAAATTCGAAGCGGGGAGAACACCGGGGAGCTGTTTTTT CASSKIRSGENTGELFF
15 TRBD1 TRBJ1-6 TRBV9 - TGTGCCAGCAGCAGGGGACAGCAGTATAATTCACCCCTCCACTTT CASSRGQQYNSPLHF
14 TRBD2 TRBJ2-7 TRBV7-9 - TGTGCCGCCGGCCGGCGGGAGAGGGGCTACGAGCAGTACTTC CAAGRRERGYEQYF
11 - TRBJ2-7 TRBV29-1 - TGCAGCGTCCACCAGGGTGGCGAGCAGTACTTC CSVHQGGEQYF
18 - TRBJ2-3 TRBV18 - TGTGCCAGCTCACCAAACCAAGCCACTGAGGGTCGGACAGATACGCAGTATTTT CASSPNQATEGRTDTQYF
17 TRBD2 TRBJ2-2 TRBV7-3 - TGTGCCAGCAGTCTGATATATAGCGGGAGGGCCTCCGGGGAGCTGTTTTTT CASSLIYSGRASGELFF
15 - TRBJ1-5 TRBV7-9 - TGTGCCAGCAGCTTAGGGACAGCGGGGAATCAGCCCCAGCATTTT CASSLGTAGNQPQHF
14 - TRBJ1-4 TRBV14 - TGTGCCAGCAGCCGAAAACCCAGAAATGAAAAACTGTTTTTT CASSRKPRNEKLFF
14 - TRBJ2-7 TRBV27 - TGTGCCAGCAGTTTCACGGGCCGCCCTGTAGAGCAGTACTTC CASSFTGRPVEQYF
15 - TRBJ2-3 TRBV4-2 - TGTGCCAGCAGGCGTTGGGTCGATGGCACAGATACGCAGTATTTT CASRRWVDGTDTQYF
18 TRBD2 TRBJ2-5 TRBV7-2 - TGTGCCAGCAGCCACGGGACTAGCGGGAGGGCGGGCTCGGAGACCCAGTACTTC CASSHGTSGRAGSETQYF
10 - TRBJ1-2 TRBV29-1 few TGCAGCGTAGAGGAGGATGGCTACACCTTC CSVEEDGYTF
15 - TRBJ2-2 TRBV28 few TGTGCCAGCAGTATCTGGAGGGCTGGCACCGGGGAGCTGTTTTTT CASSIWRAGTGELFF
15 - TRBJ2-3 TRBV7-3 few TGTGCCAGCAGCTCGCGCGGGGGCGACGCAGATACGCAGTATTTT CASSSRGGDADTQYF
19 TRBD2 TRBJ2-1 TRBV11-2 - TGTGCCAGCAGCTCGTTAACCCAAACCTCTAGCGGGCCGGGGGCTGAGCAGTTCTTC CASSSLTQTSSGPGAEQFF
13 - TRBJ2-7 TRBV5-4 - TGTGCCAGCAGCTTGGAGGACTCCCAAGAGCAGTACTTC CASSLEDSQEQYF
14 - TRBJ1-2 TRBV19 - TGTGCCAGTAGACAACCACAGAGTAACTATGGCTACACCTTC CASRQPQSNYGYTF
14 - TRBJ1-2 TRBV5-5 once TGTGCCAGCAGCCCTCCGGCTTCGTCCTATGGCTACACCTTC CASSPPASSYGYTF